The 27 T cell receptor beta chains below come from one sample, sequenced in a study of cytomegalovirus exposure and HLA in healthy donors. Amplification used 60 Vbeta primers and 13 Jbeta primers. Here immunoSEQ multiplex PCR was the method, and the copy in TCRdb shows in-frame clones only, minus some. Altogether some 200,000 clones are present, approximately 78% being singletons, with the ten largest covering 6.5%. Material: PBMCs. The receptors originated from a woman aged 45-65 years in good health and CMV-seropositive.

The rearrangement joins TRBV19 to TRBJ2-1; 8 bases are shared with TRBD2. Unmatched junction bases numbered 7, after V lost 6 bases and J lost 9 bases. Germline V CDR1 and CDR2: LNHDA, SQIVND (reference sequence). This CDR3 comprises 13 residues. CDR3 amino acids: CASSPGLGAEQFF. CDR3 nucleotide sequence: TGTGCCAGTAGCCCGGGACTAGGGGCTGAGCAGTTCTTC.

This rearrangement joins TRBV7-2 to TRBJ2-1, with 9 bases matching TRBD1. The germline CDR1 and CDR2 sequences are SGHTA and FQGNSA. The CDR3 extends over 15 amino acids. V lost 4 bases to trimming and J lost 7 bases; unmatched junction nucleotides: 8. The CDR3 loop is CASSSTLQGANEQFF. CDR3 DNA sequence: TGTGCCAGCAGCTCCACCTTACAGGGGGCTAATGAGCAGTTCTTC.

The chain couples TRBV28 to TRBJ1-1; D not resolved. The germline V gene encodes CDR1 MDHEN and CDR2 SYDVKM. Trimming shortened V by 3 bases and J by 7 bases, and 12 bases separated the two germline ends. CDR3 length: 13 residues. CDR3 nucleotides: TGTGCCAGCAGTTTGCGGGAGCTCTATGAAGCTTTCTTT. The encoded protein is CASSLRELYEAFF.

The V gene is TRBV7-3, the J gene TRBJ1-5; D call uncertain. V was pared by 10 bases and J by 7 bases, with 20 bases between. Germline values: CDR1 SGHTA, CDR2 FQGTGA. The CDR3 spans 14 residues. The CDR3 sequence is CATIPPPGWQPQHF. CDR3 coding DNA: TGTGCCACTATTCCCCCTCCCGGGTGGCAGCCCCAGCATTTT.

The genes are TRBV7-6 and TRBJ2-7, with D possibly being TRBD2 (6 bases). The CDR3 is 18 amino acids. In germline, CDR1 is SGHVS, CDR2 FNYEAQ. V lost 1 base to trimming and J lost 0 bases, with 19 bases between them. CDR3 residues: CASSLGVSATGSSYEQYF. The CDR3 nucleotides read TGTGCCAGCAGCTTAGGGGTTAGCGCGACCGGGAGCTCCTACGAGCAGTACTTC.

The table lists this clone with a few counts. This chain uses TRBV7-8 with TRBJ2-1, with TRBD2 matching over 10 bases. The trim removed 4 bases at V and 1 base at J, leaving 10 bases unmatched. Germline-derived CDR1 and CDR2 are SGHVS and FQNEAQ. CDR3 size: 18 residues. The CDR3 coding sequence is TGTGCCAGCAGCTCTAGGGGGCTAGCGGGAGCTTCCTACAATGAGCAGTTCTTC. Protein product: CASSSRGLAGASYNEQFF.

The V and J genes are TRBV12-2 and TRBJ2-1; whether TRBD2, the table's D call, matches the DNA was not checked. TRBV12-2 is an annotated pseudogene. The CDR3 contains 11 residues. The CDR3 loop reads CASRPPRYGFF. DNA of the CDR3: TGTGCAAGTCGCCCCCCCCGGTACGGGTTCTTC.

The V gene is TRBV28, the J gene TRBJ2-3; 8 bases are shared with TRBD1. J was trimmed by 3 bases and V by 8 bases; bases with no gene match: 7. The CDR3 loop spans 14 amino acids. The germline V gene has CDR1 MDHEN and CDR2 SYDVKM. CDR3: CASYYRTGTDTQYF. The CDR3 DNA follows: TGTGCCAGCTACTACCGGACAGGGACAGATACGCAGTATTTT.

This chain uses TRBV29-1 with TRBJ2-6; 7 positions match TRBD1. Losses at the gene ends were 5 bases for V and 2 bases for J; bases not matched to a gene: 3. The CDR3 spans 14 residues. The germline V gene has CDR1 SQVTM and CDR2 ANQGSEA. This chain's CDR3 is CSVHTGAGANVLTF. The CDR3 DNA is TGCAGCGTTCACACAGGGGCTGGGGCCAACGTCCTGACTTTC.

CDR3 coding DNA: TGTGCCAGCTGCCTGCCTATGGGCACAGATACGCAGTATTTT. This sequence encodes CASCLPMGTDTQYF. This chain connects TRBV28 to TRBJ2-3; D remains ambiguous. The CDR3 runs 14 residues. Germline loops: CDR1 MDHEN, CDR2 SYDVKM. V dropped 8 bases and J dropped 1 base, with 13 bases sitting between them.

A single count supports this clone. V usage is TRBV7-6 and J usage is TRBJ1-3, with TRBD1 as a possible D gene (6 bases). This CDR3 has 15 amino acids. V shed 0 bases and J shed 2 bases, with 8 bases lying between them. The germline V gene encodes CDR1 SGHVS and CDR2 FNYEAQ. Here the CDR3 DNA reads TGTGCCAGCAGCTTAGCGGCAGGGGCTGGAAACACCATATATTTT. Protein: CASSLAAGAGNTIYF.

This clone was observed a single time. The chain recombines TRBV5-1 with TRBJ2-3; a weak D match, TRBD2 (6 bases). V lost 4 bases to trimming and J lost 2 bases, with 23 bases between them. In germline, CDR1 is SGHRS, CDR2 YFSETQ. The CDR3 is 18 residues long. The CDR3 sequence is CASSPHPGDSQITDTQYF. The CDR3 DNA is TGCGCCAGCAGCCCGCACCCCGGGGACTCACAAATCACAGATACGCAGTATTTT.

The J gene is TRBJ2-1, the V gene TRBV18; 16 bases match TRBD2. V gave up 3 bases and J gave up 7 bases; unmatched junction bases: 3. The CDR3 extends over 16 amino acids. CDR1 and CDR2 (germline): KGHSH, LQKENI. CDR3 sequence reads: CASSPPGLAGGNEQFF. CDR3 coding DNA: TGTGCCAGCTCACCCCCGGGACTAGCGGGAGGGAATGAGCAGTTCTTC.

This chain joins TRBV5-1 and TRBJ1-2; 10 nucleotides align to TRBD1. The CDR3 has 16 residues. Trimming took 3 bases from V and 4 from J; bases not matched to a gene: 9. The V gene's germline CDR1 is SGHRS and CDR2 YFSETQ. Here the CDR3 DNA reads TGCGCCAGCAGCTCTGGACAGGGGGAGGGCCGCTATGGCTACACCTTC. This gives the protein CASSSGQGEGRYGYTF.

The chain links TRBV5-1 to TRBJ1-1; no clear D gene. The germline V gene encodes CDR1 SGHRS and CDR2 YFSETQ. The CDR3 consists of 15 residues. With 0 bases removed from V and 2 bases from J, the gap between germline ends came to 11 bases. CDR3: CASSLGATTNTEAFF. Here the CDR3 DNA reads TGCGCCAGCAGCTTGGGTGCAACCACAAACACTGAAGCTTTCTTT.

The chain recombines TRBV7-9 with TRBJ2-1, with no clear D. V shed 5 bases and J shed 10 bases, with 9 bases lying between them. CDR1 SEHNR and CDR2 FQNEAQ come from the germline V gene (reference sequence). The CDR3 has 11 residues. The CDR3 nucleotides are TGTGCCAGCAGCCCTGGAGCGGAGCAGTTCTTC. Translated: CASSPGAEQFF.

The chain couples TRBV28 to TRBJ1-3, with 9 bases lining up with TRBD1. CDR1 is MDHEN, CDR2 SYDVKM, per germline. The CDR3 is made up of 15 amino acids. V was pared by 8 bases and J by 0 bases, with 5 bases of the junction left unmatched. In nucleotides, the CDR3 is TGTGCCAGCCTGGACAGGGGCGCCTCTGGAAACACCATATATTTT. It yields the protein CASLDRGASGNTIYF.

The chain recombines TRBV7-9 with TRBJ2-1; 10 bases line up with TRBD2. Germline CDR1 is SEHNR and CDR2 is FQNEAQ (reference sequence). V trimming: 5 bases; J trimming: 8 bases; junction bases outside the gene matches: 18. This CDR3 has 18 residues. DNA of the CDR3: TGTGCCAGCAGCCGTCGGAAGAAAGCGGGAGGGGAATCGGATGAGCAGTTCTTC. It encodes CASSRRKKAGGESDEQFF.

V and J are TRBV11-2 and TRBJ1-4; the D is unclear. Trimming removed 5 bases from V and 7 bases from J, with 20 bases in between. Germline CDR1 and CDR2: SGHAT and FQNNGV. CDR3 size: 16 residues. Here the CDR3 DNA reads TGTGCCAGCAGCCCCTTGCTGTCAGGCCCTGGTGAAAAACTGTTTTTT. Translated: CASSPLLSGPGEKLFF.

This clone was seen just once. At one of its ends the junction is not consistent with the germline gene, which may arise from a read error. This chain connects TRBV4-1 to TRBJ2-4; tentatively, D is TRBD1 (5 bases). From germline, CDR1 is MGHRA and CDR2 YSYEKL. This CDR3 has 16 amino acids. The CDR3 loop is CASSQDRVVAKNSQYF. The DNA for the CDR3 is TGCGCCAGCAGCCAAGACAGGGTGGTAGCCAAAAACAGTCAGTACTTC.

On this clone itself: Within the sample, other DNA sequences also encode this same CDR3. The chain recombines TRBV13 with TRBJ2-5; 9 nucleotides match TRBD2. The CDR3 runs to 15 residues. Germline-derived CDR1 and CDR2 are PRHDT and FYEKMQ (reference sequence). Trimming removed 3 bases from V and 5 bases from J; junction bases left unmatched: 7. The CDR3 loop is CASSFRAGGRETQYF. In nucleotides, the CDR3 is TGTGCCAGCAGCTTCCGAGCGGGGGGTAGGGAGACCCAGTACTTC. Looking up the rest from reference TRBV13 and TRBJ2-5 gives the full variable domain: AAGVIQSPRHLIKEKRETATLKCYPIPRHDTVYWYQQGPGQDPQFLISFYEKMQSDKGSIPDRFSAQQFSDYHSELNMSSLELGDSALYFCASSFRAGGRETQYFGPGTRLLVL.

V gene TRBV18 combines with J gene TRBJ1-4; D perhaps matches TRBD1 (6 bases). Germline CDR1 and CDR2: KGHSH and LQKENI. This CDR3 has 15 amino acids. Trimming stripped 3 bases from V and 3 bases from J, with 11 bases between. The DNA for the CDR3 is TGTGCCAGCTCACCTTGGGACATGTCTAATGAAAAACTGTTTTTT. This sequence encodes CASSPWDMSNEKLFF. Supplemented by reference TRBV18 and TRBJ1-4, the full variable domain reads NAGVMQNPRHLVRRRGQEARLRCSPMKGHSHVYWYRQLPEEGLKFMVYLQKENIIDESGMPKERFSAEFPKEGPSILRIQQVVRGDSAAYFCASSPWDMSNEKLFFGSGTQLSVL.

The chain uses TRBV25-1 and TRBJ1-4, with D possibly TRBD1 on 5 matching bases. Per the germline V gene, CDR1 is MGHDK and CDR2 is SYGVNS. Trimming left V 1 base short and J 8 bases short, with 14 bases between. This CDR3 is built from 15 residues. The CDR3 sequence: CASSELVQGGEKLFF. The DNA for the CDR3 is TGTGCCAGCAGTGAATTGGTCCAGGGTGGGGAAAAACTGTTTTTT.

The chain carries TRBV9 and TRBJ2-2; 11 positions match TRBD1. Germline V CDR1 and CDR2: SGDLS, YYNGEE. Germline trimming cut 4 bases from V and 7 bases from J; bases unmatched to any gene: 6. This CDR3 comprises 15 residues. The CDR3 sequence: CASSYGQGAIGELFF. For the CDR3, the DNA is TGTGCCAGCAGCTATGGACAGGGGGCGATCGGGGAGCTGTTTTTT.

DNA for the CDR3: TGCGCCAGCAGCTTAGCTAGCGGGATCACCTACGAGCAGTACTTC. This gives the protein CASSLASGITYEQYF. The V and J genes are TRBV5-1 and TRBJ2-7; 9 bases agree with TRBD2. The CDR3 contains 15 residues. The germline gives CDR1 SGHRS, CDR2 YFSETQ. The trim removed 2 bases at V and 2 bases at J, leaving 5 bases unmatched.

This chain uses TRBV13 with TRBJ1-6; no definite D call. The length of the CDR3 is 17 residues. V was cut by 5 bases and J by 0 bases, with 14 bases left in between. Germline CDR1 is PRHDT and CDR2 is FYEKMQ (reference sequence). CDR3 in DNA: TGTGCCAGCAGCGACCTCCGGGAAAGCTCCTATAATTCACCCCTCCACTTT. Translated: CASSDLRESSYNSPLHF.

This clone has a handful of counts. V is TRBV4-3 and J is TRBJ2-2, with 10 positions matching TRBD2. CDR1 is LGHNA and CDR2 is YSLEER in the germline V gene. Losses at the gene ends were 0 bases for V and 7 bases for J; bases not matched to a gene: 11. CDR3 size: 18 residues. In DNA, the CDR3 is TGCGCCAGCAGCCAAGACCCGGCCACTAGCGGGGTTGGCGGGGAGCTGTTTTTT. It is translated as CASSQDPATSGVGGELFF.